This T cell receptor beta chain was found in a study of OX40 agonist ivuxolimab in advanced cancers. Background for the entire study: Ivuxolimab was a fully human IgG2 agonistic monoclonal antibody targeting the costimulatory receptor OX40 (CD134). In the dose-escalation cohort, around four fifths of patients were male, and the mean age was roughly 60 years with a range of roughly 23 to 79. Partial responses were achieved by three dose-escalation patients, of whom one had hepatocellular carcinoma and two had cutaneous melanoma. Intravenous ivuxolimab was administered to patients every 2 weeks at six dose levels: 0.01, 0.1, 0.3, 1.5, 3 and 10 mg/kg. The paper covers the monotherapy dose-escalation part of the phase I ivuxolimab trial, which included N ≈ 52 patients. Prior anti-PD-1, anti-PD-L1 or anti-CTLA-4 therapy was permitted, and checkpoint inhibitors had been received by about 37% of dose-escalation patients. Among the roughly 50 dose-escalation patients, around 19 had hepatocellular carcinoma, 15 or so melanoma, 9 renal cell carcinoma and 9 head and neck cancer. The point of sequencing TCRbeta in the periphery was to test whether ivuxolimab changed TCR sequence diversity and drove clonal T-cell expansion. Results and caveats for the whole study, not just this receptor: On average, CD8+ T cells showed more expanded clones than CD4+ T cells after ivuxolimab. Which antigens the clonally expanded peripheral T cells were specific for was not determined. Partial responders in the 0.1-3.0 mg/kg groups had among the lowest normalized peripheral clonal expansion, especially among CD8+ T cells. At doses of 0.1 to 3.0 mg/kg, clonal expansion of both CD4+ and CD8+ T cells in blood was seen between baseline and week 6. Low levels of normalized T-cell clonal expansion were also seen in some nonresponding patients.

The trial excluded patients who had a history of autoimmune disease or were on systemic immunosuppression. Peripheral blood for TCR sequencing was drawn from every dose cohort at baseline, at cycle 4 day 1 and at cycle 7 day 1. The samples were taken from a phase I, first-in-human, multicenter, open-label dose-escalation trial of ivuxolimab. Adults with locally advanced or metastatic melanoma, renal cell carcinoma, hepatocellular carcinoma or head and neck squamous cell carcinoma were enrolled in the trial. Before TCR sequencing, CD4+ T cells and CD8+ T cells were sorted from peripheral blood as separate populations. The junction carries 12 bases between V and J, which are trimmed by 2 bases and 10 bases respectively. The germline V gene encodes CDR1 MNHEY and CDR2 SMNVEV (reference sequence). The CDR3 sequence holds 13 residues, the cysteine and phenylalanine included. Kept here is only the CDR3 DNA, which spans 39 bases and is read in frame from base 1.

For sequencing of the TCRbeta CDR3 region, genomic DNA was extracted from the sorted cells. TCRbeta CDR3 regions were sequenced using the immunoSEQ Assay. Drawn from immuneACCESS, this table holds only the in-frame rearrangements with V and J called that TCRdb kept. Clones are partly lost; checked studies trace under half to an unresolved V gene and leave the rest unexplained. For this sample the table gives around 62,000 clones, of which approximately 80% were detected only once. In total, the top ten clones hold 2% to 3% of the sample. On this clone: Its antigen is not yet known. No base qualities exist here, and no much larger clone lies one base off it.

This TCR derives from an adult with an advanced solid tumor such as melanoma, head and neck, liver or kidney cancer. Recombination joined TRBV27 with TRBJ2-1; the D gene is perhaps TRBD2, on 5 matching bases. The sequences come from CD4+ or CD8+ T cells sorted from blood, collected in a trial of the OX40 agonist ivuxolimab. The nucleotides read TGTGCCAGCAGTTTAACCGGGCGAGGGGAGCAGTTCTTC. This codes for CASSLTGRGEQFF.